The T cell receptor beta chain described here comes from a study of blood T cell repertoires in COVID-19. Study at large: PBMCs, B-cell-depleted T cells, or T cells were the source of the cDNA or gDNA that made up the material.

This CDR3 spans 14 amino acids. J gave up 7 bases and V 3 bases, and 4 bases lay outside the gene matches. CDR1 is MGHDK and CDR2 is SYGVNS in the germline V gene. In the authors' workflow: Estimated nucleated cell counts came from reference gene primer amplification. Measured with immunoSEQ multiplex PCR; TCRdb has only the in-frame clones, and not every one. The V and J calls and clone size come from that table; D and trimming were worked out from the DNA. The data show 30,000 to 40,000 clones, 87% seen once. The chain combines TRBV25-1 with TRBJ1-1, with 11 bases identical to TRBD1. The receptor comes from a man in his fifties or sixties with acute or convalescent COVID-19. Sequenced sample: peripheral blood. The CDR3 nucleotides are TGTGCCAGCAGTGACCGGGACAGGGGGGGTGAAGCTTTCTTT. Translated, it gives CASSDRDRGGEAFF.